Presented here are 21 T cell receptor beta chains from one specimen sequenced in a study of shared clonotypes between healthy human individuals. Naive CD8 cells, CD45RO-negative and positively selected for CCR7, excluded terminally differentiated effector memory CD45RA+ cells. Measured with immunoSEQ multiplex PCR; TCRdb has only the in-frame clones, and not every one. The table lists some 2,000,000 clones, approximately 94% of them singletons. The sequencing sample was made of naive CD8+ T cells sorted from blood. The receptors were sampled from a man between 18 and 35 years old in good health.

The chain recombines TRBV7-2 with TRBJ2-2; possibly TRBD1 for D (5 bases). Between the trimmed V and J ends, which lost 2 bases and 8 bases, there was a span of 24 bases. Germline values: CDR1 SGHTA, CDR2 FQGNSA. The CDR3 spans 18 residues. This chain's CDR3 is CASSLNPGRLSLGGELFF. In nucleotides, the CDR3 is TGTGCCAGCAGCTTAAATCCAGGGCGACTTAGCCTAGGAGGGGAGCTGTTTTTT. The full variable domain, completed using reference TRBV7-2 and TRBJ2-2, is GAGVSQSPSNKVTEKGKDVELRCDPISGHTALYWYRQSLGQGLEFLIYFQGNSAPDKSGLPSDRFSAERTGGSVSTLTIQRTQQEDSAVYLCASSLNPGRLSLGGELFFGEGSRLTVL.

The chain has TRBV4-1 and TRBJ2-3, with 9 nucleotides matching TRBD1. Germline CDR1 is MGHRA and CDR2 is YSYEKL. Germline trimming cut 4 bases from V and 4 bases from J; bases unmatched to any gene: 12. This CDR3 contains 17 residues. The CDR3 reads CASSRAATGGASDTQYF. The DNA for the CDR3 is TGCGCCAGCAGCCGCGCCGCTACAGGGGGCGCCTCAGATACGCAGTATTTT.

The gene calls are TRBV27 and TRBJ2-7, with TRBD1 as a possible D gene (5 bases). Trimming removed 3 bases from V and 7 bases from J, with 19 bases in between. CDR1 is MNHEY, CDR2 SMNVEV, per germline (reference sequence). The CDR3 totals 15 residues. This CDR3 reads CASSFRQTGFLEQYF. For the CDR3, the DNA is TGTGCCAGCAGTTTCAGACAGACCGGATTTTTGGAGCAGTACTTC.

The chain's CDR3 is CASIDSGANVLTF. Written as DNA, the CDR3 is TGTGCCAGCATCGACTCTGGGGCCAACGTCCTGACTTTC. The rearrangement joins TRBV7-9 to TRBJ2-6; D uncertain. Trimming removed 7 bases at V and 0 bases at J, with 4 bases between. There are 13 residues in the CDR3. Germline V gives CDR1 SEHNR, CDR2 FQNEAQ (reference sequence).

The chain links TRBV10-3 to TRBJ2-1; 9 bases match TRBD1. This CDR3 comprises 17 residues. J was trimmed by 5 bases and V by 3 bases; bases with no gene match: 11. Germline CDR1 ENHRY, CDR2 SYGVKD. CDR3 in amino acids: CAISDPGTGLQDNEQFF. The CDR3 region has the DNA TGTGCCATCAGTGACCCCGGGACAGGGTTACAGGACAATGAGCAGTTCTTC.

V and J are TRBV5-5 and TRBJ2-7; the match to TRBD2 covers 13 bases. The trim removed 4 bases at V and 6 bases at J, leaving 7 bases unmatched. Per germline, CDR1 SGHKS and CDR2 YYEKEE (reference sequence). CDR3 size: 15 residues. The CDR3 loop is CASSLGLAGVREQYF. As DNA, the CDR3 is TGTGCCAGCAGCCTTGGACTAGCGGGAGTGCGCGAGCAGTACTTC.

The rearrangement uses TRBV4-3 and TRBJ1-6; the match to TRBD1 covers 9 bases. The germline CDR1 and CDR2 sequences are LGHNA and YSLEER. V was clipped by 2 bases and J by 11 bases; unmatched bases: 13. The CDR3 has 17 amino acids. CDR3 loop: CASSQLTPDRGFTPLHF. Written as DNA, the CDR3 is TGCGCCAGCAGCCAATTGACGCCCGACAGGGGGTTTACACCCCTCCACTTT.

The chain links TRBV19 to TRBJ2-2; tentative D call: TRBD2 (7 bases). The V gene lost 2 bases and the J gene lost 7 bases, with 11 bases spanning the gap. CDR1 is LNHDA, CDR2 SQIVND, per germline (reference sequence). The CDR3 sequence is 14 residues long. The CDR3 loop reads CASSISGGSGELFF. The CDR3 bases are TGTGCCAGTAGTATATCGGGGGGCAGCGGGGAGCTGTTTTTT.

V is TRBV25-1 and J is TRBJ2-7; 8 bases are shared with TRBD2. The germline V gene encodes CDR1 MGHDK and CDR2 SYGVNS. Trimming at V came to 3 bases and at J to 6 bases, leaving 10 bases not matched to a gene. The CDR3 covers 15 residues. This chain's CDR3 is CASSDRTSRAPEQYF. The DNA of the CDR3 is TGTGCCAGCAGTGACCGGACTAGCAGAGCCCCCGAGCAGTACTTC.

Notes on this clone: Other DNA sequences in the same sample also yield this CDR3. This sequence joins TRBV19 and TRBJ1-1; the D is unclear. CDR1 is LNHDA, CDR2 SQIVND, per germline (reference sequence). The V gene lost 2 bases and the J gene lost 1 base, with 8 bases spanning the gap. This CDR3 contains 14 residues. The CDR3 here is CASSIPGWNTEAFF. The CDR3 nucleotides are TGTGCCAGTAGTATACCGGGATGGAACACTGAAGCTTTCTTT. The complete variable domain, with remaining parts taken from reference TRBV19 and TRBJ1-1, reads DGGITQSPKYLFRKEGQNVTLSCEQNLNHDAMYWYRQDPGQGLRLIYYSQIVNDFQKGDIAEGYSVSREKKESFPLTVTSAQKNPTAFYLCASSIPGWNTEAFFGQGTRLTVV.

V is TRBV28 and J is TRBJ2-2; the D gene is possibly TRBD1 (5 bases). Trimming removed 6 bases from V and 7 bases from J, with 21 bases in between. The germline V gene encodes CDR1 MDHEN and CDR2 SYDVKM. The CDR3 has 16 residues. The CDR3 DNA sequence: TGTGCCAGCAGCCCAATCCTGGCAGGGTGGGGCGGGGAGCTGTTTTTT. It translates to CASSPILAGWGGELFF.

Points on this clone: This same CDR3 is encoded by further DNA sequences in the sample. The V gene is TRBV5-4, the J gene TRBJ2-7, with no clear D. V was clipped by 3 bases and J by 2 bases, with 9 bases between them. The CDR3 is 13 residues long. From germline, CDR1 is SGHNT and CDR2 YYREEE (reference sequence). The CDR3 here is CASSSGPTYEQYF. The CDR3 DNA is TGTGCCAGCAGCTCCGGGCCCACCTACGAGCAGTACTTC.

This clone was detected once. This chain uses TRBV27 with TRBJ2-2, with 9 bases lining up with TRBD2. The CDR3 extends over 16 amino acids. Germline V gene data show CDR1 as MNHEY and CDR2 as SMNVEV (reference sequence). With V trimmed by 5 bases and J by 1 base, 5 bases remained unmatched. In DNA form, the CDR3 reads TGTGCCAGCAGTCCAGGGACTAGCCTGAACACCGGGGAGCTGTTTTTT. Translated: CASSPGTSLNTGELFF.

This chain connects TRBV7-9 to TRBJ1-2; D is possibly TRBD1 (5 bases). CDR1 and CDR2 from the germline V gene are SEHNR and FQNEAQ (reference sequence). Trimming pared 1 base from V and 3 bases from J, leaving 9 bases between. There are 14 residues in the CDR3. The CDR3 DNA sequence: TGTGCCAGCAGCTTAGGATGGGGGGACTATGGCTACACCTTC. Amino acids: CASSLGWGDYGYTF.

As regards this clone: The same CDR3 arises from other DNA sequences in this sample as well. This chain uses TRBV13 with TRBJ1-1; D remains unclear. The CDR3 runs 13 residues. Germline lookup yields CDR1 PRHDT and CDR2 FYEKMQ (reference sequence). Between the trimmed V and J ends, which lost 2 bases and 1 base, there was a span of 5 bases. The CDR3 DNA is TGTGCCAGCAGCTTAACTGGGAACACTGAAGCTTTCTTT. It specifies CASSLTGNTEAFF.

The chain carries TRBV27 and TRBJ1-2; perhaps TRBD1 as D (6 bases). Per germline, CDR1 MNHEY and CDR2 SMNVEV (reference sequence). V lost 6 bases and J lost 6, with 23 bases in between. The CDR3 contains 16 residues. The DNA of the CDR3 is TGTGCCAGCAGCCCCACAAATTATCCAGGGGTGAATGGCTACACCTTC. This gives the protein CASSPTNYPGVNGYTF.

As concerns this clone: This specimen includes other DNA sequences encoding the same CDR3. This chain connects TRBV7-3 to TRBJ1-1; the D is unclear. Germline CDR1 is SGHTA and CDR2 is FQGTGA. The CDR3 runs to 13 residues. Trimming shortened V by 0 bases and J by 0 bases, and 2 bases separated the two germline ends. The CDR3 nucleotides are TGTGCCAGCAGCTTAACAATGAACACTGAAGCTTTCTTT. Translated, it gives CASSLTMNTEAFF.

The rearrangement uses TRBV27 and TRBJ2-2; possible D gene TRBD2, 5 bases. The CDR3 is 14 amino acids. CDR1 is MNHEY, CDR2 SMNVEV, per germline (reference sequence). V dropped 4 bases and J dropped 1 base, with 7 bases sitting between them. The CDR3 DNA follows: TGTGCCAGCAGTTCCGCGGGGAACACCGGGGAGCTGTTTTTT. Residues: CASSSAGNTGELFF.

The V call is TRBV2, the J call TRBJ2-3; 7 nucleotides align to TRBD2. Germline-derived CDR1 and CDR2 are SNHLY and FYNNEI. The CDR3 has 16 residues. Unmatched junction bases numbered 9, after V lost 6 bases and J lost 0 bases. CDR3 coding DNA: TGTGCCAGCAGCGCCAGCACTAGCGATAGCACAGATACGCAGTATTTT. Protein: CASSASTSDSTDTQYF.

The chain is built from TRBV6-5 and TRBJ2-3; TRBD2 matches at 7 bases. J lost 3 bases, V lost 10 bases, and 13 bases had no gene match. This CDR3 spans 15 amino acids. The germline V gene encodes CDR1 MNHEY and CDR2 SVGAGI. CDR3 amino acids: CATCETAGVTDTQYF. CDR3 nucleotide sequence: TGTGCCACGTGCGAGACGGCGGGAGTGACAGATACGCAGTATTTT.

The CDR3 spells CASSLKAVSTDTQYF. The CDR3 DNA reads TGCGCCAGCAGCTTGAAAGCAGTCAGCACAGATACGCAGTATTTT. V usage is TRBV5-1 and J usage is TRBJ2-3, with no clear D. V shed 1 base and J shed 0 bases, with 9 bases lying between them. The germline V gene has CDR1 SGHRS and CDR2 YFSETQ. This CDR3 is built from 15 residues. Filled out from reference TRBV5-1 and TRBJ2-3, the complete variable domain reads KAGVTQTPRYLIKTRGQQVTLSCSPISGHRSVSWYQQTPGQGLQFLFEYFSETQRNKGNFPGRFSGRQFSNSRSEMNVSTLELGDSALYLCASSLKAVSTDTQYFGPGTRLTVL.